The source of this T cell receptor (beta chain) is a study of blood T cell repertoires in COVID-19. Produced via immunoSEQ multiplex PCR; TCRdb's table is partial and in-frame only. The repertoire holds about 74,000 clones, with nearly 90% as singletons. The source is a man in his sixties or seventies with active or convalescent COVID-19. Specimen: peripheral blood.

The CDR3 is CASSIPVAGGAYEQYF. DNA of the CDR3: TGTGCCAGTAGTATACCTGTTGCGGGGGGAGCCTACGAGCAGTACTTC. V gene TRBV19 combines with J gene TRBJ2-7; TRBD2 agrees at 8 bases. Germline V gene data show CDR1 as LNHDA and CDR2 as SQIVND (reference sequence). The CDR3 contains 16 residues. V gave up 2 bases and J gave up 2 bases; unmatched junction bases: 8.